This TCR beta chain was sequenced during a study of human T cells and chemical hapten exposure. In this sample, this clonotype turned up a few times. A read error may account for a junction end that differs from germline. Time point specified: pre-sensitization, week 0. Regarding treatment: therapeutic diphenylcyclopropenone sensitization with weekly scalp DPC. Ahead of applying each patch test, blood was sampled. The library gave individual cDNA molecules unique molecular identifiers. Per the authors' pipeline: A typical sample had 95,000 to 100,000 TCRs, with about 20,000 to 750,000 overall. MiXCR was run by TCRdb on the RACE reads, yielding one entry per CDR3 protein. These V and J calls originate from TCRdb's pipeline instead of the authors' own analysis. Of about 380,000 distinct CDR3 sequences in the sample, 5.1% were seen once. From germline, CDR1 is DFQATT and CDR2 SNEGSKA (reference sequence). The CDR3 has 11 amino acids.

This rearrangement joins TRBV20-1 to TRBJ2-6; 9 bases fit TRBD1. The specimen was whole blood, collected in connection with sensitization to the hapten diphenylcyclopropenone (DPC). The clonotype originates from a woman between 45 and 65 years old with alopecia areata. Some clones in this sample may be carry-over from other donors' samples. CDR3 residues: CSAQMDRGPLF. DNA for the CDR3: TGCAGTGCTCAAATGGACAGGGGTCCACTTTTC.